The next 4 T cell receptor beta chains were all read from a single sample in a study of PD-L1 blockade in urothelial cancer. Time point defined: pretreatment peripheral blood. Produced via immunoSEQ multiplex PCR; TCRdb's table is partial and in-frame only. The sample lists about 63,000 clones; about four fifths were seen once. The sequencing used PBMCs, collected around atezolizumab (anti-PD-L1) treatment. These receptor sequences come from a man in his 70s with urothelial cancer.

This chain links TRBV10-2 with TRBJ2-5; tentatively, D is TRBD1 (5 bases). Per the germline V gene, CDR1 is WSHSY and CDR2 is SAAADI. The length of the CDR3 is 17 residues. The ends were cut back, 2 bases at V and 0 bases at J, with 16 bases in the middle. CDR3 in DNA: TGCGCCAGCAGTGAGGGGGCCAGTACAGGACACCAAGAGACCCAGTACTTC. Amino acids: CASSEGASTGHQETQYF.

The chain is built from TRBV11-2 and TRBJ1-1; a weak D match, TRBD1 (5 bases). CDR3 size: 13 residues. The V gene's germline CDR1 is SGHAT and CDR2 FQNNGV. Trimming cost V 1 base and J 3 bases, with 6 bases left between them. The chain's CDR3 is CASSLVRDTEAFF. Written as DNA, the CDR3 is TGTGCCAGCAGCTTAGTCAGGGACACTGAAGCTTTCTTT.

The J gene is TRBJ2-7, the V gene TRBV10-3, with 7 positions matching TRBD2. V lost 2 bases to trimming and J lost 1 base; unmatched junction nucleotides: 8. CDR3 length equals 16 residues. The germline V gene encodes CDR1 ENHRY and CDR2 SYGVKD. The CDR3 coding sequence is TGTGCCATCAGTGAGCACCTGGGGGGACTATCCTACGAGCAGTACTTC. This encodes CAISEHLGGLSYEQYF.

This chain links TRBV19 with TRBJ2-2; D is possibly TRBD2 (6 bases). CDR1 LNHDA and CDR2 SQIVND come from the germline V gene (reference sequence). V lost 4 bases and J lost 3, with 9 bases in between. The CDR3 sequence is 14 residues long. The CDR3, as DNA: TGTGCCAGTAGTACGCAGCGGGACACCGGGGAGCTGTTTTTT. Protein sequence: CASSTQRDTGELFF.